This T cell receptor (beta chain) was identified during a study of blood T cell repertoires in COVID-19 (dated by TCRdb to about 2020). Concerning the study at large: Samples from collaborators originated in the United States, Italy and Spain and spanned both the acute and convalescent phases of COVID-19. The prospective study material was composed of cDNA or gDNA derived from T cells, B-cell-depleted T cells, or PBMCs. Subjects who had been exposed to COVID-19, were actively infected with it, or had recovered from it provided the deeply sampled blood TCRbeta repertoires that made up the dataset. The repertoires were released in a freely available public database meant as a resource for research on the immune response to SARS-CoV-2. Samples were obtained from the ongoing ImmuneRACE study (first 160 participants) and from 1,254 subjects provided by 6 global collaborators. Nearly every sample came with metadata listing a de-identified subject ID, COVID-19 status, age in years and sex. Where available, HLA class I and class II types were obtained from metadata supplied by the sample provider rather than from assay-based typing.

The CDR1 and CDR2 encoded by the germline V gene are SGHDN and FVKESK. The CDR3 contains 18 residues, cysteine and phenylalanine counted. The sequence is cut down to CDR3 DNA, 54 bases in frame from base 1. Between the V and J ends, shortened by 0 bases and 2 bases respectively, the junction contains 17 bases. Results the study describes overall, beyond this receptor: How much clinical and demographic metadata was included differed by source and by participant, and the metadata was provided uncurated.

The immunoSEQ Assay, a bias-controlled multiplex PCR, was used to amplify TCRbeta CDR3 regions from genomic DNA. The original methods were these. Within the assay, amplification of reference gene primers was used to estimate how many nucleated cells each sample contained. To quantify the absolute abundance of each unique TCRbeta CDR3 rearrangement, sequence reads were collapsed and filtered. Productive Simpson clonality was computed per sample as the square root of Simpson's diversity index over productive rearrangements. Here the immuneACCESS table is served through TCRdb, limited to in-frame sequences with V and J called. Missing clones are a known gap in these copies; in checked studies unresolved V genes cover under half, and the rest lacks a known reason. That table is the source of V, J and clone size, and D and trimming were worked out from the DNA. The sample table records fewer than 350,000 clones; approximately 80% of these occur just once. Under 3% of the sample is held by the ten biggest clonotypes.

In regard to this clone: Its cognate antigen has yet to be identified. Base qualities are not at hand, and no much larger clone is one base apart.

Whole blood was collected in K2EDTA tubes by collaborating institutions according to the institutions' own protocols. For TCRbeta analysis, collaborator samples were shipped as frozen whole blood, as isolated PBMCs, or as DNA extracted from either sample type. Sequenced material: peripheral blood. The sequence came from a woman in her sixties with active or convalescent COVID-19. Recombination linked TRBV14 to TRBJ1-3; there is no confident call for the D gene. DNA sequence: TGTGCCAGCAGCCAAGATCGTACTGGTTCGGTAGCTGGAAACACCATATATTTT. This is translated as CASSQDRTGSVAGNTIYF.